A selection of T cell receptor beta chains follows, all from one sample in a study of human T cells and chemical hapten exposure. TCRdb itself ran the RACE reads through MiXCR, one entry per CDR3 protein. The sample has over 65,000 distinct CDR3 sequences, around 10% seen once; the top ten hold roughly 1.5%. Sample: whole blood, taken in connection with sensitization to the hapten diphenylcyclopropenone (DPC). The receptors were sampled from a man between 18 and 29 years old with alopecia areata. Some clones in this sample may be carry-over from other donors' samples. Both conserved end residues are trimmed from each CDR3. A D gene is named only where the DNA matches it firmly. Clone size is stated in some rows and not others, as once, few, many or a class when expanded.

D gene	clone size	V gene	CDR3 protein
NA	NA	TRBV10-3	AISESPRQDSTDTQY
NA	NA	TRBV12-3/TRBV12-4	ASSLAVQRDEKLF
NA	few	TRBV20-1	SAPGGYT
NA	NA	TRBV5-6	ASSLTGVSYNEQF
NA	few	TRBV6-2/TRBV6-3	ASTRDLLRSETQY
TRBD2	NA	TRBV20-1	SAREQRGASYNEQF
TRBD1	few	TRBV3-1	ASSQGQTPTDTQY
NA	few	TRBV12-3/TRBV12-4	ASRDGYGYT
NA	few	TRBV7-8	ASSPTGLRNTEAF
NA	few	TRBV20-1	SARVPGTIRPLNYGYT
NA	many	TRBV6-2/TRBV6-3	ASSWSGSQKLF
NA	few	TRBV9	ASSAQLSDTQY
TRBD1	NA	TRBV2	ASRTGKKAF
NA	many	TRBV3-1	ASSQGVPGYT
TRBD1	NA	TRBV9	ASSDTGQTNEKLF
NA	many	TRBV20-1	SARSDSYGYT
NA	NA	TRBV28	ASSPRRDTQY
NA	many	TRBV9	ASSVGGTGELF
TRBD1	NA	TRBV6-1	ASVTGAGNTIY
NA	many	TRBV6-4	ASRTAGDTGELF